This TCR beta chain was sequenced during a study of cytomegalovirus exposure and HLA in healthy donors. General study results and limits: The tendency of first-cohort TCR clusters to co-occur in the 120 or so validation repertoires emerged from a later analysis.

Sequenced by immunoSEQ multiplex PCR; TCRdb stores in-frame clones only, minus some. The data contain roughly 200,000 clones, approximately 78% of them singletons. With respect to this clone: Its antigen is undetermined.

This receptor was obtained from a woman aged 25 to 39 in good health and CMV-seronegative. The sample was PBMCs.

CDR3 nucleotides: TGTGCCAGCAGCTTGGGCGGGGGAAACTACAATGAGCAGTTCTTC. Amino acid sequence: CASSLGGGNYNEQFF. The chain links TRBV5-8 to TRBJ2-1; 7 bases fit TRBD2. Germline V CDR1 and CDR2: SGHTS, YDEGEE. The J segment lost 3 bases and the V segment lost 0 bases, leaving 3 bases of the junction unmatched. The CDR3 contains 15 residues. The whole variable domain, remainder taken from reference TRBV5-8 and TRBJ2-1, is EAGVTQSPTHLIKTRGQQATLRCSPISGHTSVYWYQQALGLGLQFLLWYDEGEERNRGNFPPRFSGRQFPNYSSELNVNALELEDSALYLCASSLGGGNYNEQFFGPGTRLTVL.